This T cell receptor (beta chain) was recorded in a study of regulatory T cells in long-lasting Graves disease (dated by TCRdb to about 2021). In the study overall: In the newly diagnosed Graves' disease group, patients had been taking antithyroid drugs for less than 3 months. This study used TCR sequencing and RNA sequencing of peripheral blood to compare persistent Graves' disease patients against newly diagnosed Graves' disease patients. TCR sequencing covered 13 persistent and 20 or so newly diagnosed Graves' disease patients, approximately 33 samples in total. The study was registered as a clinical trial and conducted in China. Overall study outcomes, separate from this receptor: Compared with newly diagnosed patients, patients with persistent Graves' disease had lower TCR Shannon entropy and fewer highly expanded clones, which suggests clonal expansion. The authors acknowledged the small sample size as a limitation that may reduce accuracy. Because the primary lesion, thyroid tissue, could not be accessed, the study looked at peripheral blood alone. Persistent patients shared more public clonotypes among themselves (more than 2,500) than newly diagnosed patients did (approximately 970). Persistent disease showed preferential use of TRBV28, TRBJ1-2 and TRBJ2-5, whereas newly diagnosed disease favored TRBV20-1 and TRBJ2-1. Sequencing and analysis were limited to the TCR beta chain.

Libraries were constructed by multiplex PCR. The instrument given in TCRdb is Illumina HiSeq 4000. CDR3 regions were amplified by Arm-PCR with iRepertoire HTBI primers to construct TCR beta libraries. PCR products were gel purified before sequencing. Concerning the study's data processing: Gene usage analysis of CDR3 amino acid clonotypes relied on the approximately 60 TRBV and 14 TRBJ segments identified across samples. COPE and FqMerger were used to merge the filtered high-quality paired reads into contigs. Contigs were aligned with BLAST to IMGT TRBV, TRBD and TRBJ reference genes, and CDR3 was defined per IMGT. Clonotypes above 0.1% frequency were classified as highly expanded clones. Repertoire diversity was measured by Shannon entropy, and V-J evenness by the Gini coefficient. A clonotype was considered public if more than one individual shared it. TCRdb reworked the public reads: Q25 trimming with fastp, MiXCR clone assembly, productive beta chains retained. CDR3 protein sequences are deduplicated, and each keeps its most common genes and DNA. The V and J calls and clone size come from TCRdb's table, not from the authors' own analysis. Present in this sample are 410,000 or so distinct CDR3 sequences, about 16% of which were seen just once. 16% of the sample lies in the top ten.

The sample's time point label is to be understood as: newly diagnosed GD, antithyroid drugs for less than 3 months. For both TCR sequencing and RNA sequencing, RNA was extracted from PBMCs in TRIzol. The diagnosis of Graves' disease followed American Thyroid Association guidelines. The patients came from an endocrinology department in Xi'an, China. Each patient gave roughly 10 milliliters of peripheral blood, collected in an EDTA anticoagulant tube. Ficoll Paque Plus density gradient separation was used to isolate PBMCs, and no additional T cell sorting was done. RNA quality was checked with an Agilent 2100 Bioanalyzer and agarose gel, and concentration with a NanoDrop 2000. Trimmed from V: 3 bases; trimmed from J: 0 bases; junction bases lacking a gene match: 8. The CDR3 contains 17 residues, cysteine and phenylalanine counted. CDR3 DNA is the only sequence kept; it has 51 bases, read in frame from the first base. CDR1 and CDR2 were assigned from the germline V gene as ENHRY and SYGVKD.

This clonotype has at least ten counts. Its antigen target is currently unknown. No base quality information exists; no much larger clone differs at one position. The data also belong to a second study, concerning T cells in Graves' hyperthyroidism and ophthalmopathy. Per that second paper: A patient counted as having stable Graves' hyperthyroidism if no progression to ophthalmopathy occurred over 18 months of follow-up. Hyperthyroidism patients were newly diagnosed, with disease duration under 2 months, and aged 18 to 65 years. Any patient with an uncontrolled infection, another autoimmune disease, pregnancy or lactation was excluded. Diagnoses were based on clinical symptoms, serum thyroxine and TRAb, thyroid ultrasound and orbital computed tomography. The first round of RT-PCR for the TCR CDR3 was performed with the HTBI primer set and the Qiagen OneStep RT-PCR kit. Most expanded thyroid clonotypes (frequency above 0.001) were also found in blood, which suggests that blood repertoires may mirror thyroid immune responses. A model built on a 13 V-J signature distinguished ophthalmopathy from stable hyperthyroidism, reaching 85% to 90% sensitivity and approximately 83% specificity in cross-validation and 80%/75% in testing. In validation, the model predicted progression to ophthalmopathy with roughly 66% sensitivity and 72% to 75% specificity, a median of about six months before onset. To identify TCR V-J signatures that set the groups apart, the researchers used a discovery cohort of more than 95 patients, made up of around 40 with Graves' ophthalmopathy and about 60 with stable Graves' hyperthyroidism. Whether ophthalmopathy could be predicted prospectively was tested in an independent validation cohort made up of about 20 hyperthyroidism patients plus 17 patients who later progressed to ophthalmopathy. The approximately 100 discovery patients were randomly split 7:3 into training and test sets. The study also compared thyroid tissue and blood T-cell repertoires from about six Graves' hyperthyroidism patients. Following sampling, methimazole starting at 30 mg daily was given to hyperthyroidism patients, and high-dose intravenous methylprednisolone was given to ophthalmopathy patients. Libraries were constructed in a second round of multiplex PCR, after which size selection and purification were performed. Sequencing of the libraries was done on an Illumina HiSeq2000 using paired-end 100 bp reads. SOAPnuke was used to process the raw data, throwing out any read that contained adapters or uncalled bases, had a mean Phred below 15, or lacked an exact constant-primer or identifier match. High-quality paired reads were merged using COPE v1.2.5, and each unique nucleotide sequence was defined as a clonotype. MiTCR v1.1 was used to align clonotypes to the IMGT TRBV, TRBD and TRBJ reference segments. Analysis was restricted to V-J combinations with a frequency above 0.0001, which covered 98% to 99.2% of repertoires. A TCS score was defined as the ratio between F50 (clonal expansion) and ExV (chaos), using BLOSUM62-based TCRdist between CDR3 peptides within each V-J. Welch's t-statistics and random forest reduced around 520 V-J features to 13, which were used in a naive Bayes classifier (R e1071). Sample size was not statistically predetermined, and blinding of investigators to group allocation was not performed. The paper reports TCR Vbeta CDR3 sequencing of some 140 peripheral blood samples: approximately 43 ophthalmopathy, over 70 hyperthyroidism and around 17 progressor patients.

The chain uses TRBV10-3 and TRBJ2-7, with 10 central nucleotides matching TRBD2. This sequence was found in a woman in her twenties or thirties with Graves disease. Donor details come from another sample of the same person, matched by shared clones. The sample consisted of peripheral blood mononuclear cells (PBMCs), taken at new diagnosis, from a patient treated with antithyroid drugs. The CDR3: CAISETAGTSASYEQYF. In nucleotides, the sequence is TGTGCCATCAGTGAAACCGCCGGGACTAGCGCCTCCTACGAGCAGTACTTC.